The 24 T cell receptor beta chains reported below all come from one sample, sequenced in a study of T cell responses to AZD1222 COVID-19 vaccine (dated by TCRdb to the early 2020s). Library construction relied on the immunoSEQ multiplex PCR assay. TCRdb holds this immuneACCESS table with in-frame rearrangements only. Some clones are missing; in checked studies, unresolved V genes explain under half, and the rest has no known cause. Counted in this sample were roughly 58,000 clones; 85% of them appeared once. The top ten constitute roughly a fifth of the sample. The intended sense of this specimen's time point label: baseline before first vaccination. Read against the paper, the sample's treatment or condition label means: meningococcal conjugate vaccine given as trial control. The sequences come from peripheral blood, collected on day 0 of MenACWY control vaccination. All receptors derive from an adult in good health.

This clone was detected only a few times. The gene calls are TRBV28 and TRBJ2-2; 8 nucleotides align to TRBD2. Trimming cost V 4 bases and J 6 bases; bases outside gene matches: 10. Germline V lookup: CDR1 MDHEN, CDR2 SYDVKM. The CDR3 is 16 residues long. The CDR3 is CASSSPGLAAAGELFF. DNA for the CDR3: TGTGCCAGCAGTTCCCCCGGACTAGCAGCGGCCGGGGAGCTGTTTTTT.

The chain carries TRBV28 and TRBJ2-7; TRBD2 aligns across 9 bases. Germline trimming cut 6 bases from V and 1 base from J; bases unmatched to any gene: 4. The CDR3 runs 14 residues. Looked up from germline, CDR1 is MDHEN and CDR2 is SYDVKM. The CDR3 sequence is CASRPGLASYEQYF. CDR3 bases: TGTGCCAGCAGACCGGGACTAGCTTCCTACGAGCAGTACTTC. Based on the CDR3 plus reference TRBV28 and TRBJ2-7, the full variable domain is DVKVTQSSRYLVKRTGEKVFLECVQDMDHENMFWYRQDPGLGLRLIYFSYDVKMKEKGDIPEGYSVSREKKERFSLILESASTNQTSMYLCASRPGLASYEQYFGPGTRLTVT.

The CDR3 sequence: CASSLARTVVGEQYF. CDR3 nucleotides: TGTGCCAGCAGCTTGGCCCGGACAGTGGTCGGCGAGCAGTACTTC. The chain combines TRBV5-6 with TRBJ2-7, with D possibly TRBD1 on 6 matching bases. Trimming pared 0 bases from V and 6 bases from J, leaving 16 bases between. In germline, CDR1 is SGHDT, CDR2 YYEEEE. The CDR3 covers 15 residues.

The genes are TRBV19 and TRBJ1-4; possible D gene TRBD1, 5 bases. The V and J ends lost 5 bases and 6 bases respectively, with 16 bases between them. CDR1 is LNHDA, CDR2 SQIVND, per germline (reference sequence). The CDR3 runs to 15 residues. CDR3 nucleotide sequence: TGTGCCAGTAGTCCAAGACAGAGCGGAGATGAAAAACTGTTTTTT. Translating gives CASSPRQSGDEKLFF.

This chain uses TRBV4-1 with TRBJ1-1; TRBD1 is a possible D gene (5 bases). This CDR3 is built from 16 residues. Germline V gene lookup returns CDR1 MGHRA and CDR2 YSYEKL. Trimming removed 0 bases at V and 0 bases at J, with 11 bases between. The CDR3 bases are TGCGCCAGCAGCCAAGAAAGATACAGGTTGAACACTGAAGCTTTCTTT. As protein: CASSQERYRLNTEAFF.

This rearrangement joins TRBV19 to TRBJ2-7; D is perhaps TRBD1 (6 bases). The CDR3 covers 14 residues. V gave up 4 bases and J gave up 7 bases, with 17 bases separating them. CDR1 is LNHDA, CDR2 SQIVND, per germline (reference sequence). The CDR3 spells CASSTGVPSGEQYF. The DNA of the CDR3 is TGTGCCAGTAGTACAGGGGTTCCCTCTGGAGAGCAGTACTTC.

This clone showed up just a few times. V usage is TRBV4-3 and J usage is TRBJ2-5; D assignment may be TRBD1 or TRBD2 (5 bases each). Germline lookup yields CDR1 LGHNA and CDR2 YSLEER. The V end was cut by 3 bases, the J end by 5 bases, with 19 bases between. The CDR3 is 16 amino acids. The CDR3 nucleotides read TGCGCCAGCAGCCAGGGGGTCACACGGTCGTGGGAGACCCAGTACTTC. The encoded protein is CASSQGVTRSWETQYF.

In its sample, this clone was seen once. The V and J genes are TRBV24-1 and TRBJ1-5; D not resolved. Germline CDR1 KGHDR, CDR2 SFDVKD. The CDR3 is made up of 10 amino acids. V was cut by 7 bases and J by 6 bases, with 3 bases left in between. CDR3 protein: CATRCQPQHF. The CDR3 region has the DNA TGTGCCACCAGGTGTCAGCCCCAGCATTTT.

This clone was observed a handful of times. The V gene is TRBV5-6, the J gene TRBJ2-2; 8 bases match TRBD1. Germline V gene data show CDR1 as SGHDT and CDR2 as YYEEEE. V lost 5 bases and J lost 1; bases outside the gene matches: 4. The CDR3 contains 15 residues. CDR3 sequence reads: CASSWGQVNTGELFF. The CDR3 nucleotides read TGTGCCAGCAGTTGGGGACAGGTGAACACCGGGGAGCTGTTTTTT.

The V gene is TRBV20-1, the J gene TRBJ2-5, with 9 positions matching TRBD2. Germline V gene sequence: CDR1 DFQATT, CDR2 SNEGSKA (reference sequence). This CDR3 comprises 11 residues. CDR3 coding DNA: TGCAGCGCGGGGGGGTTCGAGACCCAGTACTTC. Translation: CSAGGFETQYF.

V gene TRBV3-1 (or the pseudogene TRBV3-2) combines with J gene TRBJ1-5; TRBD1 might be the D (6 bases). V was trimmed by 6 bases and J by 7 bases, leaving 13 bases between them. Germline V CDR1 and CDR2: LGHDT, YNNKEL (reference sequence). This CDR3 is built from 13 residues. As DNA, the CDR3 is TGTGCCAGCAGTCAGAAACAGGGCCAGCCCCAGCATTTT. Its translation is CASSQKQGQPQHF.

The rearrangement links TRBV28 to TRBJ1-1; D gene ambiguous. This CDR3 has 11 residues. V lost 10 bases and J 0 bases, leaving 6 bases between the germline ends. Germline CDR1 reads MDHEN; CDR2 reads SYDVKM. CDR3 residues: CATAMNTEAFF. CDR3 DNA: TGTGCCACCGCAATGAACACTGAAGCTTTCTTT.

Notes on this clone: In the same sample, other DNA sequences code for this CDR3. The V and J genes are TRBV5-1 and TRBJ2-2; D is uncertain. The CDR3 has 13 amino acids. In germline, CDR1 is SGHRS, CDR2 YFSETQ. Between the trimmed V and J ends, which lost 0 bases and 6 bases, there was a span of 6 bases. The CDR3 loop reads CASSLAGPGELFF. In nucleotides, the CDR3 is TGCGCCAGCAGCTTGGCCGGGCCCGGGGAGCTGTTTTTT.

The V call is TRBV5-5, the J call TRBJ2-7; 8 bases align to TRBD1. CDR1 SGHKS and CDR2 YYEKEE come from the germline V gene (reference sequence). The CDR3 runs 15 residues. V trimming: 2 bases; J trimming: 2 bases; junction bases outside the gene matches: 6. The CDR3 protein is CASSLIWDRTYEQYF. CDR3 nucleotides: TGTGCCAGCAGCTTAATTTGGGACAGGACCTACGAGCAGTACTTC.

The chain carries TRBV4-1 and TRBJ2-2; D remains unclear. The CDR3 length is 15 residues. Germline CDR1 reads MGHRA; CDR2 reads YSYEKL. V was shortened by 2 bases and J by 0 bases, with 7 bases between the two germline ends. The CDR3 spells CASSQRPPNTGELFF. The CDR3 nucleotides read TGCGCCAGCAGCCAAAGGCCGCCGAACACCGGGGAGCTGTTTTTT.

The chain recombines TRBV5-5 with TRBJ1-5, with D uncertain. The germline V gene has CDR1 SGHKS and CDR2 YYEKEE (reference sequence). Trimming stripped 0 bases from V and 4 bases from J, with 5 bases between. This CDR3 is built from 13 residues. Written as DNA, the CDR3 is TGTGCCAGCAGCTTGGAAACTAATCAGCCCCAGCATTTT. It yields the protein CASSLETNQPQHF.

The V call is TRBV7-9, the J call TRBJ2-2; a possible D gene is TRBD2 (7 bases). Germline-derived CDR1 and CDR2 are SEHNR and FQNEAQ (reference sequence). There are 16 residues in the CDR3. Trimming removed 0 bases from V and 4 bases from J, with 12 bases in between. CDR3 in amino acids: CASSLALGGPTGELFF. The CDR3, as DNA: TGTGCCAGCAGCTTAGCGCTGGGGGGGCCCACCGGGGAGCTGTTTTTT.

CDR3: CASSPRTMSTDTQYF. CDR3 DNA sequence: TGTGCCAGCAGTCCGAGGACGATGAGCACAGATACGCAGTATTTT. This chain connects TRBV28 to TRBJ2-3; D unresolved. CDR3 size: 15 residues. The V and J ends lost 5 bases and 0 bases respectively, with 12 bases between them. Germline CDR1 and CDR2: MDHEN and SYDVKM.

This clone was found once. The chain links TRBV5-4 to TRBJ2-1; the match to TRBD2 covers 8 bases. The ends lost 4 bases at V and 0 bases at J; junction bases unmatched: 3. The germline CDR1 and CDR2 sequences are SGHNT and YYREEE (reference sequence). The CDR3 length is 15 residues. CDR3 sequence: CASSPGGVSYNEQFF. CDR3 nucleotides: TGTGCCAGCAGCCCCGGGGGGGTCTCCTACAATGAGCAGTTCTTC.

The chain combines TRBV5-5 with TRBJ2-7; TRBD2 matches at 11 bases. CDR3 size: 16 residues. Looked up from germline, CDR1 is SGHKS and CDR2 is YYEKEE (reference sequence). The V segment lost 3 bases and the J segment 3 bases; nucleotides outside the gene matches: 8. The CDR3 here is CASSSQPGLADYEQYF. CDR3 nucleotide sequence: TGTGCCAGCAGCTCTCAACCGGGACTAGCGGACTACGAGCAGTACTTC.

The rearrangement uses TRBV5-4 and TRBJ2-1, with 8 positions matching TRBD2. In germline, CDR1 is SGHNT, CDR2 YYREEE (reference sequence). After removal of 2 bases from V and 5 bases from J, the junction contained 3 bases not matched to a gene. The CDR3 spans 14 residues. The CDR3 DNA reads TGTGCCAGCAGCTTTTCGGGAGGGAACAATGAGCAGTTCTTC. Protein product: CASSFSGGNNEQFF.

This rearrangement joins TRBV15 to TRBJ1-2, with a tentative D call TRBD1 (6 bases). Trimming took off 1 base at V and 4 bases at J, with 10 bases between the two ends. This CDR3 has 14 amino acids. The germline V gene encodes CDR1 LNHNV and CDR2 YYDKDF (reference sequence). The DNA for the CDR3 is TGTGCCACCAGCAGAGGACAGGCCTCCTATGGCTACACCTTC. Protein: CATSRGQASYGYTF.

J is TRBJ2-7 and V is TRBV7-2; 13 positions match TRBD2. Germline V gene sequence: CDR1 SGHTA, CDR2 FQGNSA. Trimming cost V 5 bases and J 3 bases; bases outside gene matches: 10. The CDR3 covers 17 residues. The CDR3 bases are TGTGCCAGCAGCCCCAGACGGACTAGCGGGAGTATCTACGAGCAGTACTTC. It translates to CASSPRRTSGSIYEQYF.

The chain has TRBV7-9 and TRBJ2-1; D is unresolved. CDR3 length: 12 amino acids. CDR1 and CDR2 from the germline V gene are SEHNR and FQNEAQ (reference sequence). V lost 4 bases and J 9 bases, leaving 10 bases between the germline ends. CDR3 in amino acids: CASSSSSREQFF. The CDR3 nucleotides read TGTGCCAGCAGCTCCTCTAGTCGTGAGCAGTTCTTC.